These 6 T cell receptor beta chains originate from one sample sequenced in a study of T cell clones after liver transplantation. The assay was immunoSEQ multiplex PCR, and TCRdb's table has in-frame clones only and misses some. The profile shows about 74,000 clones, 80% of them singletons. The sample here was CD4+ T cells from blood, taken before liver transplant. All receptors come from a human donor who received a liver transplant.

V usage is TRBV5-1 and J usage is TRBJ2-7; 11 positions agree with TRBD1. Trimming at V came to 4 bases and at J to 1 base, leaving 1 base not matched to a gene. Germline assignment: CDR1 SGHRS and CDR2 YFSETQ. The CDR3 extends over 14 amino acids. The CDR3, as DNA: TGCGCCAGCAGCCGGGACAGGGGGTCCTACGAGCAGTACTTC. Its translation: CASSRDRGSYEQYF.

V and J are TRBV5-1 and TRBJ2-1; 7 bases are shared with TRBD2. Germline CDR1 is SGHRS and CDR2 is YFSETQ. V trimming: 3 bases; J trimming: 5 bases; junction bases outside the gene matches: 8. The CDR3 sequence is 15 residues long. CDR3 protein: CASSSGPGGDNEQFF. The CDR3 region has the DNA TGCGCCAGCAGCTCAGGACCGGGAGGAGACAATGAGCAGTTCTTC.

The chain carries TRBV6-4 and TRBJ2-3, with D possibly being TRBD2 (6 bases). Trimming stripped 6 bases from V and 0 bases from J, with 13 bases between. Germline CDR1 is MRHNA and CDR2 is SNTAGT. The CDR3 has 15 residues. The CDR3, as DNA: TGTGCCAGCAGACCGGAGGGCGCGAGCACAGATACGCAGTATTTT. Protein: CASRPEGASTDTQYF.

This chain links TRBV27 with TRBJ1-5, with 9 bases fitting TRBD1. V shed 2 bases, J shed 2 bases, and the junction held 4 bases outside the gene matches. The CDR3 consists of 16 residues. Germline CDR1 and CDR2: MNHEY and SMNVEV (reference sequence). As DNA, the CDR3 is TGTGCCAGCAGTTTAACAGGGGGCTTGGGCAATCAGCCCCAGCATTTT. It encodes CASSLTGGLGNQPQHF.

The genes are TRBV6-6 and TRBJ1-4, with D unclear. Germline V gene lookup returns CDR1 MNHNY and CDR2 SVGAGI (reference sequence). CDR3 length: 11 amino acids. V lost 6 bases and J lost 7, with 6 bases in between. The CDR3 DNA reads as TGTGCCAGCAGGGGAGGTGAAAAACTGTTTTTT. Translation gives CASRGGEKLFF.

This clone was counted only a few times. V is TRBV5-4 and J is TRBJ1-5, with TRBD1 as a possible D gene (5 bases). The CDR3 totals 15 residues. The germline V gene encodes CDR1 SGHNT and CDR2 YYREEE (reference sequence). The ends were cut back, 0 bases at V and 0 bases at J, with 7 bases in the middle. This chain's CDR3 is CASSLGGDSNQPQHF. DNA of the CDR3: TGTGCCAGCAGCTTGGGAGGGGATAGCAATCAGCCCCAGCATTTT. Full variable domain (outside the CDR3, taken from reference TRBV5-4 and TRBJ1-5): ETGVTQSPTHLIKTRGQQVTLRCSSQSGHNTVSWYQQALGQGPQFIFQYYREEENGRGNFPPRFSGLQFPNYSSELNVNALELDDSALYLCASSLGGDSNQPQHFGDGTRLSIL.